This entry lists 7 T cell receptor beta chains sequenced from one sample in a study of early T cells in non-severe SARS-CoV-2 infection. TCRdb called the 5' RACE reads again in MiXCR, with one record for every CDR3 protein. Here the sample spans some 51,000 distinct CDR3 sequences, about 15% being singletons. The sequenced sample was whole blood, obtained at baseline. These receptor sequences come from an adult who was a healthcare worker with PCR-confirmed SARS-CoV-2 infection or an uninfected control (not recorded which).

The rearrangement uses TRBV28 and TRBJ2-5; no clear D. The CDR3 is made up of 15 amino acids. Trimming cost V 3 bases and J 0 bases, with 11 bases left between them. Germline lookup yields CDR1 MDHEN and CDR2 SYDVKM. CDR3 DNA: TGTGCCAGCAGTTTCCGAGCTAGTTACCAAGAGACCCAGTACTTC. This encodes CASSFRASYQETQYF.

This clonotype is classed as medium-sized. The chain recombines TRBV24-1 with TRBJ2-1; a possible D gene is TRBD2 (6 bases). The germline V and J ends were trimmed by 4 bases and 8 bases, with 14 bases remaining between them. This CDR3 has 14 amino acids. Per the germline V gene, CDR1 is KGHDR and CDR2 is SFDVKD. The CDR3 DNA follows: TGTGCCACCAGTGAAAGTCCTAGCGCGGATGAGCAGTTCTTC. Translated, it gives CATSESPSADEQFF.

The table lists this clonotype with a few counts. The chain carries TRBV11-2 and TRBJ2-7; D remains unclear. Looked up from germline, CDR1 is SGHAT and CDR2 is FQNNGV. This CDR3 comprises 11 residues. V shed 3 bases and J shed 7 bases, with 7 bases lying between them. The CDR3 spells CASSLQWEQYF. The CDR3 DNA reads TGTGCCAGCAGCTTGCAGTGGGAGCAGTACTTC.

A remark on this clonotype: An end of the junction differs from the germline gene, which may be a read error. The rearrangement links TRBV12-5 to TRBJ2-1; 9 nucleotides match TRBD2. Germline V gene lookup returns CDR1 LGHNT and CDR2 FRNRAP. The CDR3 runs 13 residues. Here the CDR3 DNA reads TGTGCTAGTGGTTTGGTAGCGGGGGGAGAGCGGTTCTTC. Translating it yields CASGLVAGGERFF.

The chain couples TRBV11-2 to TRBJ2-3, with unresolved D. The CDR3 is made up of 13 amino acids. The germline V and J ends were trimmed by 5 bases and 4 bases, with 10 bases remaining between them. From germline, CDR1 is SGHAT and CDR2 FQNNGV. The CDR3 sequence: CASSPLEADTQYF. In DNA form, the CDR3 reads TGTGCCAGCAGCCCCCTCGAGGCAGATACGCAGTATTTT.

This clonotype was detected a few times. The DNA of the CDR3 is TGTGCCATCAACGGAGACTCAGATACGCAGTATTTT. Encoded protein: CAINGDSDTQYF. The chain carries TRBV10-3 and TRBJ2-3; no firm D call. Trimming took 7 bases from V and 4 from J, leaving 9 bases between them. The CDR3 is 12 amino acids. Germline V CDR1 and CDR2: ENHRY, SYGVKD.

The chain uses TRBV10-3 and TRBJ2-6, with a possible D match to TRBD2 (7 bases). V was pared by 8 bases and J by 0 bases, with 23 bases between. This CDR3 spans 19 amino acids. Germline lookup yields CDR1 ENHRY and CDR2 SYGVKD. The DNA of the CDR3 is TGTGCCATCCCGGGAGGCAGACCGGGGACAAACTCTGGGGCCAACGTCCTGACTTTC. Translating gives CAIPGGRPGTNSGANVLTF.